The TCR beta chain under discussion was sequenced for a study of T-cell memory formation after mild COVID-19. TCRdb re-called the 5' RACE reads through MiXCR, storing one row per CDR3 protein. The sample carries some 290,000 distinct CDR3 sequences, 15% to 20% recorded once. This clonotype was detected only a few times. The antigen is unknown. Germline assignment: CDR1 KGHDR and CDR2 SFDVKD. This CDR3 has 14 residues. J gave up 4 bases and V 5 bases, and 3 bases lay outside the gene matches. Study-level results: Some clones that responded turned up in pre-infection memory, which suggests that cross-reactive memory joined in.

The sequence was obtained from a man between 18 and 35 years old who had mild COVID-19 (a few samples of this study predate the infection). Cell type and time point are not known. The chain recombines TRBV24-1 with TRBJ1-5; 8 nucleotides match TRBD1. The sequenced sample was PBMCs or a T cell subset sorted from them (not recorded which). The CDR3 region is CATSVRGPNQPQHF. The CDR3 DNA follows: TGTGCCACCAGTGTCAGGGGGCCAAATCAGCCCCAGCATTTT.